This T cell receptor (beta chain) was captured in a study of cytomegalovirus exposure and HLA in healthy donors. Amplification used 60 Vbeta primers and 13 Jbeta primers. This table comes from immunoSEQ multiplex PCR, and its TCRdb copy is limited to in-frame clones, with some not included. The profile covers 150,000 to 200,000 clones, with 79% appearing a single time and approximately 0.73% taken by the ten largest. The CDR3 extends over 15 amino acids. Germline CDR1 and CDR2: LGHNA and YNFKEQ. V dropped 1 base and J dropped 9 bases, with 19 bases sitting between them. The study, taken as a whole, reports: Most TCR sequences proved rare, with some public TCRs found in many donors.

A word on this clone: Its antigen is not identified.

This receptor was taken from a woman aged 40 to 50 in good health and CMV-seronegative. V is TRBV4-2 and J is TRBJ2-7, with a tentative D call TRBD1 (6 bases). The material sequenced was PBMCs. The CDR3 bases are TGTGCCAGCAGCCAAGTGGCTGGGGGCTCTACAAGGCAGTACTTC. This sequence encodes CASSQVAGGSTRQYF.